These 18 T cell receptor beta chains share one sample of origin, sequenced in a study of blood T cell repertoires in COVID-19. This table comes from immunoSEQ multiplex PCR, and its TCRdb copy is limited to in-frame clones, with some not included. The table has approximately 240,000 clones, 86% seen once. The material sequenced was peripheral blood. All receptors derive from a woman aged 30 to 39 who had recovered from COVID-19.

CDR3 sequence reads: CASRPGGGEETQYF. CDR3 in DNA: TGTGCCAGCAGGCCAGGGGGAGGCGAAGAGACCCAGTACTTC. The chain is built from TRBV6-5 and TRBJ2-5; maybe TRBD1 (7 bases). The CDR3 has 14 amino acids. The ends were cut back, 6 bases at V and 3 bases at J, with 14 bases in the middle. Germline CDR1 reads MNHEY; CDR2 reads SVGAGI.

The V and J genes are TRBV19 and TRBJ2-1, with 14 bases that match TRBD2. Trimming took 3 bases from V and 8 from J; bases not matched to a gene: 0. The germline V gene encodes CDR1 LNHDA and CDR2 SQIVND (reference sequence). The CDR3 runs to 14 residues. The CDR3 bases are TGTGCCAGTAGTATGGGACTAGCGGGGGATGAGCAGTTCTTC. Its protein is CASSMGLAGDEQFF.

The chain carries TRBV19 and TRBJ1-1; TRBD1 is a possible D gene (6 bases). CDR3 length: 17 amino acids. Per the germline V gene, CDR1 is LNHDA and CDR2 is SQIVND (reference sequence). V was cut by 2 bases and J by 1 base, with 17 bases left in between. This CDR3 is CASSILGQGGKNTEAFF. In nucleotides, the CDR3 is TGTGCCAGTAGTATACTAGGACAAGGGGGAAAGAACACTGAAGCTTTCTTT.

J is TRBJ2-3 and V is TRBV6-2 or TRBV6-3; possible D gene TRBD2, 5 bases. The CDR3 sequence is 14 residues long. The germline V gene encodes CDR1 MNHEY and CDR2 SVGEGT. V was cut by 4 bases and J by 4 bases, with 12 bases left in between. CDR3 DNA: TGTGCCAGCAGTTCCGATGAGGAGGCAGATACGCAGTATTTT. It translates to CASSSDEEADTQYF.

The CDR3: CASSLAAGDLTDTQYF. CDR3 nucleotide sequence: TGTGCCAGCAGCTTAGCGGCGGGGGACCTCACAGATACGCAGTATTTT. The chain recombines TRBV11-2 with TRBJ2-3, with 7 bases matching TRBD2. Germline assignment: CDR1 SGHAT and CDR2 FQNNGV. The CDR3 is made up of 16 amino acids. V dropped 1 base and J dropped 2; count of bases not matched to a gene: 6.

This chain joins TRBV7-2 and TRBJ2-7, with 9 nucleotides matching TRBD1. Germline V gene lookup returns CDR1 SGHTA and CDR2 FQGNSA. The V and J ends lost 4 bases and 2 bases, in that order; junction bases with no gene match: 9. The CDR3 consists of 16 residues. The CDR3 sequence: CASSSDSGQGAYEQYF. CDR3 coding DNA: TGTGCCAGCAGCTCCGACTCGGGACAGGGAGCCTACGAGCAGTACTTC.

The chain carries TRBV6-1 and TRBJ1-6; TRBD1 matches 7 bases. Germline values: CDR1 MNHNS, CDR2 SASEGT. CDR3 size: 14 residues. The ends lost 2 bases at V and 9 bases at J; junction bases unmatched: 4. This CDR3 is CASSETGAVSPLHF. The CDR3 region has the DNA TGTGCCAGCAGTGAAACAGGGGCAGTTTCACCCCTCCACTTT.

This clone was detected a few times. This sequence joins TRBV5-6 and TRBJ2-7; D is possibly TRBD1 (6 bases). Germline V gene sequence: CDR1 SGHDT, CDR2 YYEEEE. There are 16 residues in the CDR3. V dropped 2 bases and J dropped 0 bases, with 15 bases sitting between them. The CDR3 region has the DNA TGTGCCAGCAGCTTAAGCCCGACAGGCAGCTCCTACGAGCAGTACTTC. Translated: CASSLSPTGSSYEQYF.

The rearrangement links TRBV19 to TRBJ1-5; D is ambiguous. Trimming took off 3 bases at V and 4 bases at J, with 7 bases between the two ends. This CDR3 is 13 amino acids long. In germline, CDR1 is LNHDA, CDR2 SQIVND (reference sequence). For the CDR3, the DNA is TGTGCCAGTAGTATCTACCCTAATCAGCCCCAGCATTTT. Its translation: CASSIYPNQPQHF.

The chain recombines TRBV7-6 with TRBJ2-1; the match to TRBD2 covers 13 bases. There are 16 residues in the CDR3. Germline V gives CDR1 SGHVS, CDR2 FNYEAQ. The V gene end was trimmed by 1 base and the J gene end by 9 bases; junction bases not matched to a gene: 6. CDR3 loop: CASSLGLAGGSSEQFF. DNA for the CDR3: TGTGCCAGCAGCTTAGGACTAGCGGGGGGCTCAAGTGAGCAGTTCTTC.

V and J are TRBV11-2 and TRBJ1-1; no reliable D call. Trimming shortened V by 0 bases and J by 3 bases, and 8 bases separated the two germline ends. The CDR3 has 14 amino acids. Germline-derived CDR1 and CDR2 are SGHAT and FQNNGV. CDR3: CASSLDPRDTEAFF. The CDR3 DNA reads TGTGCCAGCAGCTTAGACCCACGGGACACTGAAGCTTTCTTT.

The J gene is TRBJ2-1, the V gene TRBV5-1; the match to TRBD1 covers 8 bases. The CDR3 is 16 amino acids. Germline loops: CDR1 SGHRS, CDR2 YFSETQ. V was pared by 0 bases and J by 5 bases, with 7 bases of the junction left unmatched. The CDR3 protein is CASSLATMTGDNEQFF. CDR3 bases: TGCGCCAGCAGCTTGGCGACCATGACAGGGGACAATGAGCAGTTCTTC.

V and J are TRBV27 and TRBJ1-5, with a weak D call TRBD1 (5 bases). This CDR3 spans 15 amino acids. V lost 2 bases to trimming and J lost 1 base, with 9 bases between them. In germline, CDR1 is MNHEY, CDR2 SMNVEV (reference sequence). CDR3 amino acids: CASSLGTASNQPQHF. In nucleotides, the CDR3 is TGTGCCAGCAGTTTAGGGACTGCAAGCAATCAGCCCCAGCATTTT.

The gene calls are TRBV12-5 and TRBJ2-2, with D perhaps TRBD1 (6 bases). The germline gives CDR1 LGHNT, CDR2 FRNRAP. V was clipped by 0 bases and J by 2 bases, with 16 bases between them. There are 18 residues in the CDR3. Written as DNA, the CDR3 is TGTGCTAGTGGTTTGGTACTTCCGGGACATTTAAACACCGGGGAGCTGTTTTTT. It translates to CASGLVLPGHLNTGELFF.

The chain recombines TRBV19 with TRBJ1-1, with D possibly matching TRBD1 (5 bases). Germline CDR1 is LNHDA and CDR2 is SQIVND (reference sequence). The V and J ends lost 5 bases and 3 bases respectively, with 13 bases between them. The CDR3 consists of 14 residues. The CDR3 DNA sequence: TGTGCCAGTAGTGCAGGGTATGCGGACACTGAAGCTTTCTTT. Protein sequence: CASSAGYADTEAFF.

The chain links TRBV4-2 to TRBJ1-2, with D perhaps matching TRBD1 (5 bases). In germline, CDR1 is LGHNA, CDR2 YNFKEQ. Trimming shortened V by 2 bases and J by 6 bases, and 10 bases separated the two germline ends. The CDR3 extends over 13 amino acids. The CDR3 DNA sequence: TGTGCCAGCAGCCAACGCCCAGGGAATGGCTACACCTTC. This gives the protein CASSQRPGNGYTF.

This sequence joins TRBV21-1 and TRBJ1-6; the listed D gene, TRBD1, was not tested against the DNA. TRBV21-1 counts as a pseudogene. The CDR3 loop spans 19 amino acids. CDR3 loop: CASSPRDRVVGSYNSPLHF. Written as DNA, the CDR3 is TGTGCCAGCAGCCCTCGGGACAGGGTCGTAGGGTCCTATAATTCACCCCTCCACTTT.

This chain joins TRBV4-2 and TRBJ2-2; D remains ambiguous. This CDR3 is built from 16 residues. Germline loops: CDR1 LGHNA, CDR2 YNFKEQ. The ends were cut back, 0 bases at V and 4 bases at J, with 12 bases in the middle. The CDR3 sequence: CASSQDLTISTGELFF. CDR3 bases: TGTGCCAGCAGCCAAGATCTAACTATTAGCACCGGGGAGCTGTTTTTT.